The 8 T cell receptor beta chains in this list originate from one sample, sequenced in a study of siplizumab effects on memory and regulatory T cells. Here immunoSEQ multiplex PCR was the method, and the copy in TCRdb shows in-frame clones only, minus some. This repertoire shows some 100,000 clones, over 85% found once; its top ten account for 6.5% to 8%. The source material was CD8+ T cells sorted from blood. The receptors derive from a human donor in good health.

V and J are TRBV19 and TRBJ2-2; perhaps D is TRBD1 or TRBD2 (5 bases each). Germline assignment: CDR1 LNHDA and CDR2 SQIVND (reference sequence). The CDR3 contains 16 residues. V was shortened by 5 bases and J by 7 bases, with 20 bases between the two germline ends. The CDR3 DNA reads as TGTGCCAGTAGTGACACGGGAAGGGGAAGGTACGGGGAGCTGTTTTTT. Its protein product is CASSDTGRGRYGELFF.

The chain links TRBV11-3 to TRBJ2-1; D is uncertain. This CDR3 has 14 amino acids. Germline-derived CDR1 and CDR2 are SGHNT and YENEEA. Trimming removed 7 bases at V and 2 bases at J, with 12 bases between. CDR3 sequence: CASTPRQAYNEQFF. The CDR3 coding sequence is TGTGCCAGCACCCCCAGGCAGGCCTACAATGAGCAGTTCTTC.

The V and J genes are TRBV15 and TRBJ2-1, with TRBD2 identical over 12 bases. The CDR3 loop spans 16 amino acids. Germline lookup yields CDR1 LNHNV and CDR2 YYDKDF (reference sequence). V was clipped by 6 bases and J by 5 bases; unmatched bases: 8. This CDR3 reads CATRLRLAGVNNEQFF. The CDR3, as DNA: TGTGCCACCAGGCTGAGACTAGCGGGAGTAAACAATGAGCAGTTCTTC.

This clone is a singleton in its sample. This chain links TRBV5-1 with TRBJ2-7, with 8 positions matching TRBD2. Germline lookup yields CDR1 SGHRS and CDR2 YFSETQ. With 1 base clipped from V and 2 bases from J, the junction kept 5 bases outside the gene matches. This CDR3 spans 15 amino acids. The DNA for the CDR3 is TGCGCCAGCAGCTTGTTCGCGGGGGGAACCTACGAGCAGTACTTC. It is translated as CASSLFAGGTYEQYF. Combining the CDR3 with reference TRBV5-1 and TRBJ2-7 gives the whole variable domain KAGVTQTPRYLIKTRGQQVTLSCSPISGHRSVSWYQQTPGQGLQFLFEYFSETQRNKGNFPGRFSGRQFSNSRSEMNVSTLELGDSALYLCASSLFAGGTYEQYFGPGTRLTVT.

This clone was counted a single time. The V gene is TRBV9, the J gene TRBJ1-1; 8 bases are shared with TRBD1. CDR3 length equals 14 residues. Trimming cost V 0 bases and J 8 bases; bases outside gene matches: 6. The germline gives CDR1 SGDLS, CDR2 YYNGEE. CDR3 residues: CASSVEYRQGEAFF. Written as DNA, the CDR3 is TGTGCCAGCAGCGTAGAATATCGACAGGGGGAAGCTTTCTTT.

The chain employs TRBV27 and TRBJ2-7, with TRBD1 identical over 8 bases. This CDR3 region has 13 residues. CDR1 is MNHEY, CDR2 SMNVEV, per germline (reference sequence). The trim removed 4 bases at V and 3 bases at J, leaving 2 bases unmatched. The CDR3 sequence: CASSSGTGYEQYF. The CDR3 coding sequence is TGTGCCAGCAGTTCCGGGACAGGCTACGAGCAGTACTTC.

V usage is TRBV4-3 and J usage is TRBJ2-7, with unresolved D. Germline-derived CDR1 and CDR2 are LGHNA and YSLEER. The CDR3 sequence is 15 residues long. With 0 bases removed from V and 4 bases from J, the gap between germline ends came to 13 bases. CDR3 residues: CASSQDVGRIYEQYF. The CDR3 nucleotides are TGCGCCAGCAGCCAAGATGTCGGCAGAATTTACGAGCAGTACTTC.

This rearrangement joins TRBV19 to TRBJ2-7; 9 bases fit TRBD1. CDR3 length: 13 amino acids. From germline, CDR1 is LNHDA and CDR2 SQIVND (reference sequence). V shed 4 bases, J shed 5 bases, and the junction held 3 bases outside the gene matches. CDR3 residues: CASSTTGGDEQYF. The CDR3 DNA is TGTGCCAGTAGTACGACAGGGGGGGACGAGCAGTACTTC.